This record concerns one T cell receptor beta chain sequence. This receptor's antigen is unknown. Base qualities are not at hand, and no much larger clone is one base apart. CDR1 and CDR2 are drawn from the germline V gene: SGHTA, FQGNSA. V sheds 1 base and J sheds 7 bases, leaving 14 bases between their ends. Reading from cysteine to phenylalanine, the CDR3 counts 15 amino acids. This entry keeps only the CDR3 DNA: 45 bases, framed from base 1. This sample was included in a study of OX40 agonist ivuxolimab in advanced cancers. At the level of the whole study: Ivuxolimab was an agonistic, fully human IgG2 monoclonal antibody directed against OX40 (CD134), a costimulatory receptor. Peripheral TCRbeta sequencing aimed to test whether ivuxolimab altered TCR sequence diversity and caused clonal T-cell expansion. A male proportion of around 83% and a mean age of approximately 60 years, ranging from about 23 to 79, were recorded for the dose-escalation cohort. Intravenous ivuxolimab was administered to patients every 2 weeks at six dose levels: 0.01, 0.1, 0.3, 1.5, 3 and 10 mg/kg. Patients were allowed to have had prior anti-PD-1, anti-PD-L1 or anti-CTLA-4 therapy, and more than 30% of the dose-escalation patients had previously received checkpoint inhibitors. Partial responses occurred in three dose-escalation patients, of whom one had hepatocellular carcinoma and two had cutaneous melanoma. The monotherapy dose-escalation portion (N = 52 patients) of the phase I ivuxolimab trial is reported in the paper. Of the roughly 51 patients in dose escalation, about 20 had hepatocellular carcinoma, some 15 had melanoma, 9 had renal cell carcinoma and 9 had head and neck cancer.

Genomic DNA was isolated from the sorted cells so that the TCRbeta CDR3 region could be sequenced. The immunoSEQ Assay was used to sequence the TCRbeta CDR3 regions. In its TCRdb copy, this immuneACCESS table keeps in-frame sequences only and misses some clones. Where compared with another copy, unresolved V genes explain less than half of these, and the others have no known cause. The sample has about 96,000 clones on record, 80% to 95% of them singletons. The top ten hold 1.5% to 2% of the sample. Overall results and qualifications from the work: Low levels of normalized T-cell clonal expansion were also seen in some nonresponding patients. On average, CD8+ T cells showed more expanded clones than CD4+ T cells after ivuxolimab. In the 0.1-3.0 mg/kg groups, partial responders were among the patients with the lowest normalized peripheral clonal expansion, particularly in CD8+ T cells. Which antigens the clonally expanded peripheral T cells were specific for was not determined. At doses of 0.1 to 3.0 mg/kg, clonal expansion of both CD4+ and CD8+ blood T cells was observed from baseline to week 6.

Patients with a history of autoimmune disease or receiving systemic immunosuppression were excluded from the trial. Peripheral blood for TCR sequencing was drawn from every dose cohort at baseline, at cycle 4 day 1 and at cycle 7 day 1. The samples were taken from a phase I, first-in-human, multicenter, open-label dose-escalation trial of ivuxolimab. Adults with locally advanced or metastatic melanoma, renal cell, hepatocellular, or head and neck squamous cell carcinoma were enrolled in the trial. Before TCR sequencing, CD4+ T cells and CD8+ T cells from peripheral blood were sorted into separate populations.

Sample: CD4+ or CD8+ T cells sorted from blood, taken in a trial of the OX40 agonist ivuxolimab. Here the chain combines TRBV7-2 and TRBJ1-5; possibly the D gene is TRBD1, per 5 matching bases. This receptor was obtained from an adult with an advanced solid tumor such as melanoma, head and neck, liver or kidney cancer. The base sequence is TGTGCCAGCAGCTTAGATGCAGGGCAAGGGCAGCCCCAGCATTTT. Translated, it gives CASSLDAGQGQPQHF.